This TCR beta chain was obtained from a study of blood T cell repertoires in COVID-19. Study background: The United States, Italy and Spain supplied acute and convalescent COVID-19 samples. The analysed material was cDNA or gDNA that came from T cells, B-cell-depleted T cells, or PBMCs.

This clone has a single count. Trimming stripped 3 bases from V and 2 bases from J, with 14 bases between. Germline V gene sequence: CDR1 SGHKS, CDR2 YYEKEE (reference sequence). This CDR3 is built from 16 residues. Under the authors' procedure: Amplification with reference gene primers provided the estimates of nucleated cell counts. Here immunoSEQ multiplex PCR was the method, and the copy in TCRdb shows in-frame clones only, minus some. D and trimming were read from the DNA, whereas the V and J calls and clone size are those reported in that table. Among approximately 200,000 clones, just over 85% were seen once, and the ten largest hold 4% to 4.5%.

The chain uses TRBV5-5 and TRBJ2-2, with TRBD1 as a possible D gene (7 bases). The receptor comes from a middle-aged man with acute or convalescent COVID-19. The sample comprised peripheral blood. CDR3 protein: CASSSRGRGNTGELFF. CDR3 in DNA: TGTGCCAGCAGCTCAAGGGGGCGGGGAAACACCGGGGAGCTGTTTTTT.